The next 7 T cell receptor beta chains were all read from a single sample in a study of CD4 and CD8 cells across lung adenocarcinoma regions. TCRdb re-called the PCR reads through MiXCR, storing one row per CDR3 protein. The sample lists 20,000 to 25,000 distinct CDR3 sequences, roughly half occurring once. Sequenced: CD8+ T cells from the center of a lung tumor. The receptors stem from a female donor with lung adenocarcinoma. The CD4 and CD8 labels of this study may be unreliable.

The V and J genes are TRBV10-1 and TRBJ1-1; no definite D call. Deletions cut 2 bases from V and 1 base from J, with 2 bases between. The CDR3 extends over 12 amino acids. Looked up from germline, CDR1 is WNHNN and CDR2 is SYGVQD (reference sequence). DNA of the CDR3: TGCGCCAGCAGTGAGACGAACACTGAAGCTTTCTTT. Translated: CASSETNTEAFF.

V is TRBV6-1 and J is TRBJ1-2, with 10 bases fitting TRBD1. Germline-derived CDR1 and CDR2 are MNHNS and SASEGT. Trimming at V came to 7 bases and at J to 6 bases, leaving 2 bases not matched to a gene. The CDR3 extends over 12 amino acids. The CDR3 DNA reads TGTGCCAGCAAAGACAGGGGGCATGGCTACACCTTC. This gives the protein CASKDRGHGYTF.

This clonotype was picked up a small number of times. This chain uses TRBV6-4 with TRBJ2-1; D is possibly TRBD2 (7 bases). Between the trimmed V and J ends, which lost 4 bases and 2 bases, there was a span of 12 bases. CDR3 length: 15 residues. Germline CDR1 reads MRHNA; CDR2 reads SNTAGT. CDR3 amino acids: CASSVGGGTYNEQFF. The DNA of the CDR3 is TGTGCCAGCAGTGTCGGCGGGGGCACCTACAATGAGCAGTTCTTC.

This clonotype occurred many times. The CDR3 here is CASSPQGGRLQETQYF. The CDR3 nucleotides read TGTGCCAGCAGCCCACAGGGGGGCCGCCTCCAAGAGACCCAGTACTTC. V and J are TRBV7-2 and TRBJ2-5; 8 nucleotides line up with TRBD1. The CDR3 extends over 16 amino acids. CDR1 and CDR2 from the germline V gene are SGHTA and FQGNSA. Germline trimming cut 5 bases from V and 1 base from J; bases unmatched to any gene: 9.

About this clonotype: Mismatch with germline at one junction end may stem from a read error. This chain links TRBV10-3 with TRBJ2-3; D is perhaps TRBD2 (5 bases). CDR1 is ENHRY and CDR2 is SYGVKD in the germline V gene. CDR3 length: 15 amino acids. The CDR3 DNA follows: TGTGCCATCGGGCTGGGAGCGCGAGGCGAAGAGACCCAGTATTTC. It yields the protein CAIGLGARGEETQYF.

CDR3 sequence (DNA): TGTGCCAGCAGGCGGACTAGCGTGACGGGCAATGAGCAGTTCTTC. This gives the protein CASRRTSVTGNEQFF. V gene TRBV6-1 combines with J gene TRBJ2-1; 9 bases align to TRBD2. V shed 6 bases and J 6 bases; nucleotides not matched to a gene: 9. The CDR3 length is 15 residues. Germline V CDR1 and CDR2: MNHNS, SASEGT.

The chain carries TRBV12-3 or TRBV12-4 and TRBJ2-1; TRBD2 matches at 9 bases. Trimming took 5 bases from V and 0 from J; bases not matched to a gene: 2. This CDR3 region has 15 residues. Written as DNA, the CDR3 is TGTGCCAGCAGTCGTAGCGGGAGCTCCTACAATGAGCAGTTCTTC. Protein: CASSRSGSSYNEQFF.